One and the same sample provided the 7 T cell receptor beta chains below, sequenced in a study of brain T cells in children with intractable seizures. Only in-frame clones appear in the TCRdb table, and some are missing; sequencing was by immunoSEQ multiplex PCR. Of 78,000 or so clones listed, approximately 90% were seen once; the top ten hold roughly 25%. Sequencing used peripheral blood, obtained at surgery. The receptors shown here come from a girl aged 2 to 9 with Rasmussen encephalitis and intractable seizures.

Here the CDR3 reads CASSLLGGGDTEAFF. The CDR3 DNA is TGTGCCAGCAGCTTACTTGGTGGGGGGGACACTGAAGCTTTCTTT. J is TRBJ1-1 and V is TRBV7-6; tentatively, D is TRBD1 (5 bases). The CDR3 covers 15 residues. Germline CDR1 is SGHVS and CDR2 is FNYEAQ. The V gene lost 2 bases and the J gene lost 3 bases, with 13 bases spanning the gap.

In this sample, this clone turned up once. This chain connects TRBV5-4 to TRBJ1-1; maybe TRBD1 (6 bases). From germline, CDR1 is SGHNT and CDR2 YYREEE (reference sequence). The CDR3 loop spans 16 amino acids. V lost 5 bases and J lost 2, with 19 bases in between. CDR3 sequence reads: CASRSWGARINTEAFF. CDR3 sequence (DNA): TGTGCCAGCAGGTCCTGGGGGGCGCGAATAAACACTGAAGCTTTCTTT.

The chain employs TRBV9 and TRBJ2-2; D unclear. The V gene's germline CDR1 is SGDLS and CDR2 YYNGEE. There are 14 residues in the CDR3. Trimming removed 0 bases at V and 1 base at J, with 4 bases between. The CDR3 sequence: CASSVGGNTGELFF. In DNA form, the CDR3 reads TGTGCCAGCAGCGTAGGCGGGAACACCGGGGAGCTGTTTTTT.

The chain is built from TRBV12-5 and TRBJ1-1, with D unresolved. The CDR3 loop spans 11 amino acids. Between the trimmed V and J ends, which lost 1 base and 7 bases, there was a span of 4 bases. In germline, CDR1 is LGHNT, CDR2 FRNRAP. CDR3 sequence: CASGLGIEAFF. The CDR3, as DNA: TGTGCTAGTGGTTTGGGCATTGAAGCTTTCTTT. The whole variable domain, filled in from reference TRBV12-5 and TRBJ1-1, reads DARVTQTPRHKVTEMGQEVTMRCQPILGHNTVFWYRQTMMQGLELLAYFRNRAPLDDSGMPKDRFSAEMPDATLATLKIQPSEPRDSAVYFCASGLGIEAFFGQGTRLTVV.

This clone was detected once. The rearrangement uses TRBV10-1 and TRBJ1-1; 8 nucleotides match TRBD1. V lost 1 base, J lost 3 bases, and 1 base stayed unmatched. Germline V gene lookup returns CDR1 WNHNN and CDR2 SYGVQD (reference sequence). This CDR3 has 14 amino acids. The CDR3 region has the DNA TGCGCCAGCAGTGAGTACAGGGGGGACACTGAAGCTTTCTTT. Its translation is CASSEYRGDTEAFF.

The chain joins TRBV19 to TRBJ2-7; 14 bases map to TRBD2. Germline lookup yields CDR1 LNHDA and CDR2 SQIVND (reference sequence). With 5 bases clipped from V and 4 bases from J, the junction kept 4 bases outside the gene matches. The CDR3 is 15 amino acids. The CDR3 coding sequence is TGTGCCAGTAGTCCAGGGACTAGCGGGAGATACGAGCAGTACTTC. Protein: CASSPGTSGRYEQYF.

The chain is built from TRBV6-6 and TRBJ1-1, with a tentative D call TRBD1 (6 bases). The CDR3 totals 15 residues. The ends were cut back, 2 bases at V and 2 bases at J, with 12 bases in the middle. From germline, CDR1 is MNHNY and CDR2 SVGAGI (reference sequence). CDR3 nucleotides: TGTGCCAGCAGTTACGGGGGCCCGGGAAACACTGAAGCTTTCTTT. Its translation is CASSYGGPGNTEAFF.